This TCR beta chain appears in the sequencing data of a study of OX40 agonist ivuxolimab in advanced cancers. Study outcomes and limitations: Clonal expansion by week 6 occurred in CD4+ and CD8+ blood T cells (at 0.1 to 3.0 mg/kg).

V gave up 2 bases and J gave up 0 bases, with 5 bases separating them. CDR3 size: 14 residues. Germline lookup yields CDR1 SGHTA and CDR2 FQGNSA. A remark on this clone: Its specificity is unknown.

Here immunoSEQ multiplex PCR was the method, and the copy in TCRdb shows in-frame clones only, minus some. The top ten clones hold 0.75% of a sample with around 50,000 clones, about 81% of them seen once. The source of this sequence is an adult with an advanced solid tumor such as melanoma, head and neck, liver or kidney cancer. Sequenced here: CD4+ or CD8+ T cells sorted from blood, sampled in a trial of the OX40 agonist ivuxolimab. The rearrangement links TRBV7-2 to TRBJ2-4; unclear D gene. The CDR3 nucleotides read TGTGCCAGCAGCTTAACCATAGCCAAAAACATTCAGTACTTC. Residues: CASSLTIAKNIQYF. Variable domain in full (rest from reference TRBV7-2 and TRBJ2-4): GAGVSQSPSNKVTEKGKDVELRCDPISGHTALYWYRQSLGQGLEFLIYFQGNSAPDKSGLPSDRFSAERTGGSVSTLTIQRTQQEDSAVYLCASSLTIAKNIQYFGAGTRLSVL.